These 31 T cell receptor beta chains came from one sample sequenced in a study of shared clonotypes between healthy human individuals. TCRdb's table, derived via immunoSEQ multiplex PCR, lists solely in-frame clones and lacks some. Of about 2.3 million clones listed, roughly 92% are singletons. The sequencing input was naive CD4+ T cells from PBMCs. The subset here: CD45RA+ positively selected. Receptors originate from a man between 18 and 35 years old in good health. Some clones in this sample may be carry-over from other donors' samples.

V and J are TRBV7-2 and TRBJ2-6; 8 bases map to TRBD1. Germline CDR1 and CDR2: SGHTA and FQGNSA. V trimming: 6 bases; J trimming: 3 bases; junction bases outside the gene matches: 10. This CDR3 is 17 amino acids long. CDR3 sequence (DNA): TGTGCCAGCAGGCGTCCAGGGGGCGCGGATGGGGCCAACGTCCTGACTTTC. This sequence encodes CASRRPGGADGANVLTF.

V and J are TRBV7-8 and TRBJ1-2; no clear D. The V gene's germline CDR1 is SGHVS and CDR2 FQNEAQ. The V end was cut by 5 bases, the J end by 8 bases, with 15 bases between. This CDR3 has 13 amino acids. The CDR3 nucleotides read TGTGCCAGCAGCCTTAGACGGGGTTGGGGCTACACCTTC. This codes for CASSLRRGWGYTF.

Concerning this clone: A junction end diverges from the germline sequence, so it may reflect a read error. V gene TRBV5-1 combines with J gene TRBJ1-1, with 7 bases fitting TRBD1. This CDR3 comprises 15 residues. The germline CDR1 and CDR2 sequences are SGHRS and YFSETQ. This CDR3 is CARSLEGAGASGAFF. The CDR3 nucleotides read TGCGCCCGCAGCTTGGAGGGGGCGGGGGCCTCGGGAGCTTTCTTT.

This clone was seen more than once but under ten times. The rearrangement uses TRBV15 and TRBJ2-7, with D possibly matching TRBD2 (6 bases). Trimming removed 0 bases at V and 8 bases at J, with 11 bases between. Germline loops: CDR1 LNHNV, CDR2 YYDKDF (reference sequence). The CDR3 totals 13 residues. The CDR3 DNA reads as TGTGCCACCAGCAGAGATAACCGGGAGCAGCAGTACTTC. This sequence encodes CATSRDNREQQYF. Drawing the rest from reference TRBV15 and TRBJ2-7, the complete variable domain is DAMVIQNPRYQVTQFGKPVTLSCSQTLNHNVMYWYQQKSSQAPKLLFHYYDKDFNNEADTPDNFQSRRPNTSFCFLDIRSPGLGDTAMYLCATSRDNREQQYFGPGTRLTVT.

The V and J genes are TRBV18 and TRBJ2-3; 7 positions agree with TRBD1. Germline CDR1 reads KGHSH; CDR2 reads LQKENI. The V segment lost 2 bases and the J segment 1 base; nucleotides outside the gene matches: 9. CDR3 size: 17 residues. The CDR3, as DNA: TGTGCCAGCTCACCAGAGGGGGCGCGTAAGGGCACAGATACGCAGTATTTT. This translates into CASSPEGARKGTDTQYF.

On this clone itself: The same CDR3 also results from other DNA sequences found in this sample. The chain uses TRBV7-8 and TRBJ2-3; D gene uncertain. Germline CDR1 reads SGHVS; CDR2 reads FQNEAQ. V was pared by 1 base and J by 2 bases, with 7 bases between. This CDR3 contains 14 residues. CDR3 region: CASSLGGTTDTQYF. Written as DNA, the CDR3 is TGTGCCAGCAGCTTAGGAGGTACCACAGATACGCAGTATTTT.

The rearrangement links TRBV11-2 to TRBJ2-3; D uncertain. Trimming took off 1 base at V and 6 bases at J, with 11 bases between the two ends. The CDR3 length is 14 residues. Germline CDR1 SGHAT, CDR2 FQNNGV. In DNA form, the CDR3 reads TGTGCCAGCAGCTTAGCCACACCTGCGGATACGCAGTATTTT. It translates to CASSLATPADTQYF.

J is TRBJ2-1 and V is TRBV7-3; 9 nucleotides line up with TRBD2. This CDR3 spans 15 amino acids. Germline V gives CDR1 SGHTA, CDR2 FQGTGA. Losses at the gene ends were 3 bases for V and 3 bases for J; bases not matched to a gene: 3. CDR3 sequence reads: CASSLAGGDYNEQFF. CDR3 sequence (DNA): TGTGCCAGCAGCTTGGCGGGAGGGGACTACAATGAGCAGTTCTTC.

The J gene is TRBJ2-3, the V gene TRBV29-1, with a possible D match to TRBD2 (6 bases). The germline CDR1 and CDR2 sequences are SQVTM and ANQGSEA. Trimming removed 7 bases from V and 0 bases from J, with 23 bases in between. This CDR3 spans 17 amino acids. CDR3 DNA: TGCAGCGCGACCGGAGGAAGGGACTTTTTTAGCACAGATACGCAGTATTTT. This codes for CSATGGRDFFSTDTQYF.

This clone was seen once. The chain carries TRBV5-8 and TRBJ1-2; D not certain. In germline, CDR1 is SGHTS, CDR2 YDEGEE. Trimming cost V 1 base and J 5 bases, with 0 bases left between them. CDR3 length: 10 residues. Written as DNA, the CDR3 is TGTGCCAGCAGCTTGTATGGCTACACCTTC. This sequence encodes CASSLYGYTF.

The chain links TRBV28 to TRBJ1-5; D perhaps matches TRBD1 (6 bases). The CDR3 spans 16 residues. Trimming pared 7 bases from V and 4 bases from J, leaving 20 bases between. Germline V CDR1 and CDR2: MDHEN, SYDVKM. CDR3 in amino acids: CASNRLGGQLNQPQHF. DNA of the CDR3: TGTGCCAGCAACCGTCTCGGCGGACAGTTGAATCAGCCCCAGCATTTT.

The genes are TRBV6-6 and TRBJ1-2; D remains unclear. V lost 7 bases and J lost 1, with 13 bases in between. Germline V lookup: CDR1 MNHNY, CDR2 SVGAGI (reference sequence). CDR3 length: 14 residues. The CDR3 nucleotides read TGTGCCAGCACCGATGGGCAGTTTAACTATGGCTACACCTTC. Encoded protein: CASTDGQFNYGYTF.

CDR3 bases: TGTGCCAGCAGCCCCTTGGGGGGGCGCACAGATACGCAGTATTTT. Its translation is CASSPLGGRTDTQYF. The chain has TRBV11-3 and TRBJ2-3, with D perhaps matching TRBD2 (7 bases). CDR1 and CDR2 from the germline V gene are SGHNT and YENEEA. Trimming cost V 5 bases and J 1 base, with 13 bases left between them. The CDR3 loop spans 15 amino acids.

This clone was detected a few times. The CDR3 reads CASKMNTEAFF. The CDR3 DNA reads as TGTGCCAGCAAGATGAACACTGAAGCTTTCTTT. The V gene is TRBV2, the J gene TRBJ1-1; D call uncertain. Trimming pared 7 bases from V and 0 bases from J, leaving 3 bases between. The CDR3 has 11 residues. CDR1 is SNHLY, CDR2 FYNNEI, per germline.

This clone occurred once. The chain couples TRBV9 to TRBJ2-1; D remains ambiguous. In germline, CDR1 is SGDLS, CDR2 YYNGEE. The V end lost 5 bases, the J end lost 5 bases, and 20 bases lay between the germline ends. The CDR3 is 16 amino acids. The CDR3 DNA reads TGTGCCAGCAGTACTGGCGGCACGGCCTTAAACAATGAGCAGTTCTTC. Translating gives CASSTGGTALNNEQFF.

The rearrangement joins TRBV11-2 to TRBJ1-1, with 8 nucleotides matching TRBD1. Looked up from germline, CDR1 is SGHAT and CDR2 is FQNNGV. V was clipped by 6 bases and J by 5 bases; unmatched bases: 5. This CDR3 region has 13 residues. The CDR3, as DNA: TGTGCCAGCAGTTACAGGGGGGGGACTGAAGCTTTCTTT. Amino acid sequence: CASSYRGGTEAFF.

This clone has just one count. CDR3 nucleotide sequence: TGTGCCAGCAGCGTAGGGGCAGGCAATCAGCCCCAGCATTTT. Translation: CASSVGAGNQPQHF. The genes are TRBV9 and TRBJ1-5, with D hard to call. V gave up 0 bases and J gave up 2 bases, with 6 bases separating them. Germline V gives CDR1 SGDLS, CDR2 YYNGEE. This CDR3 has 14 residues.

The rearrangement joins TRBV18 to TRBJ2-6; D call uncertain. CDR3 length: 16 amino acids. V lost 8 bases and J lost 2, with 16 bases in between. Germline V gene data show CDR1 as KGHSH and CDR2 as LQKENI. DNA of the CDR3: TGTGCCAGCAGACCCCTAGGGTTCACTGGGGCCAACGTCCTGACTTTC. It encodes CASRPLGFTGANVLTF.

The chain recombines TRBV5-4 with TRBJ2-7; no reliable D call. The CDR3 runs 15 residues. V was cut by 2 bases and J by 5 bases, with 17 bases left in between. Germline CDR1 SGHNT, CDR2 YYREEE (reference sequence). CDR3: CASSFRKGPWDEQYF. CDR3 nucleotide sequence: TGTGCCAGCAGCTTTCGAAAGGGCCCGTGGGACGAGCAGTACTTC.

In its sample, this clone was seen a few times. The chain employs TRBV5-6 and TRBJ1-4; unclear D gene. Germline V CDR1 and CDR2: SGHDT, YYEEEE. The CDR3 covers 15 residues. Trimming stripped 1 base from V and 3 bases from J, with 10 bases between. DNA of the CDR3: TGTGCCAGCAGCTTGTTTGGGGATGCTAATGAAAAACTGTTTTTT. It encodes CASSLFGDANEKLFF.

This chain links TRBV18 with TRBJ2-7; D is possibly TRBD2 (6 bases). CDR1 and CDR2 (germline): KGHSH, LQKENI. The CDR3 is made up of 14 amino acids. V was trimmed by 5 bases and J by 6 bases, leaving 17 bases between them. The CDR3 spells CASSSRLELSEQYF. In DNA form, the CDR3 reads TGTGCCAGCTCATCCAGACTAGAACTCTCCGAGCAGTACTTC. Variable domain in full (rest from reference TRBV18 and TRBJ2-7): NAGVMQNPRHLVRRRGQEARLRCSPMKGHSHVYWYRQLPEEGLKFMVYLQKENIIDESGMPKERFSAEFPKEGPSILRIQQVVRGDSAAYFCASSSRLELSEQYFGPGTRLTVT.

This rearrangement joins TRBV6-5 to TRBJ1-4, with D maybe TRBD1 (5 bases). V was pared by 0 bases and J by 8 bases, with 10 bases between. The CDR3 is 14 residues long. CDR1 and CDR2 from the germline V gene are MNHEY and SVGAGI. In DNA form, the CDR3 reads TGTGCCAGCAGTTACTCGGCAGGGTACGAAAAACTGTTTTTT. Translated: CASSYSAGYEKLFF.

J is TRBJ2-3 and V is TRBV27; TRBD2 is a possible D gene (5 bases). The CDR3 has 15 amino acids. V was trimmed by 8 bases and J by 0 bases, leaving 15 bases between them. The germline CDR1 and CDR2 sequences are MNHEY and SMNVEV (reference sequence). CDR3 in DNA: TGTGCCAGCTCGCAGGCGCTAGCTAGCACAGATACGCAGTATTTT. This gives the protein CASSQALASTDTQYF.

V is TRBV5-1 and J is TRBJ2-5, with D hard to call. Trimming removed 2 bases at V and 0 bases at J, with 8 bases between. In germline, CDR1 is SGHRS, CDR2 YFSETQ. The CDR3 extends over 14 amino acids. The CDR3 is CASSFSTDQETQYF. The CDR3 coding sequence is TGCGCCAGCAGCTTCTCGACGGACCAAGAGACCCAGTACTTC.

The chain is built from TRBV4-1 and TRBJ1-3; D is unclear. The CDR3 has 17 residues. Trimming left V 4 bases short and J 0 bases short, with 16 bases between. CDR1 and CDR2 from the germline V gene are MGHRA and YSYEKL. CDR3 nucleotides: TGCGCCAGCAGCCGTCCCGCTCTTGGGGTCTCTGGAAACACCATATATTTT. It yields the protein CASSRPALGVSGNTIYF.

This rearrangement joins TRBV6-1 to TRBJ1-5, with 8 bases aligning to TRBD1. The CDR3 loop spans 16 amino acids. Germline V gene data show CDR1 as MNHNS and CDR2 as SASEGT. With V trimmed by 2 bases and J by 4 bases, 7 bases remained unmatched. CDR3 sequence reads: CASSEFGWTGNQPQHF. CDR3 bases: TGTGCCAGCAGTGAATTTGGGTGGACAGGGAATCAGCCCCAGCATTTT.

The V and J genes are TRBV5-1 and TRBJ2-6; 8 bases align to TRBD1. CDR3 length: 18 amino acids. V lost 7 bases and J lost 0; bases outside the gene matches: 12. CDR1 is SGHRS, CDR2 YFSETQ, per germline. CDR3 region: CASRQGAMGSSGANVLTF. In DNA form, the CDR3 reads TGCGCCAGCCGGCAGGGGGCGATGGGTAGCTCTGGGGCCAACGTCCTGACTTTC.

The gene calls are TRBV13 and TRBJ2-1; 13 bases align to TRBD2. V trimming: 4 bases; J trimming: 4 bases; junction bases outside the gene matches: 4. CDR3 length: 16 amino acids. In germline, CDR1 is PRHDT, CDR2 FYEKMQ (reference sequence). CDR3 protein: CASSSSGLAGYNEQFF. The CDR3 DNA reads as TGTGCCAGCAGCTCTTCGGGACTAGCGGGATACAATGAGCAGTTCTTC.

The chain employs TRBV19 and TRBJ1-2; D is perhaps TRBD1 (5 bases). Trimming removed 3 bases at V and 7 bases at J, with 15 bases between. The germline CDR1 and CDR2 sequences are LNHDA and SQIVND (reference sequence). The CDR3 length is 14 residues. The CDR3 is CASSIDLGDAGYTF. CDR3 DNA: TGTGCCAGTAGTATCGACCTAGGGGATGCTGGCTACACCTTC.

The CDR3, as DNA: TGTGCCAGCCACAGGGACAGCGGAAACACCATATATTTT. Its protein is CASHRDSGNTIYF. The genes are TRBV5-5 and TRBJ1-3; 7 bases are shared with TRBD1. The J segment lost 4 bases and the V segment lost 7 bases, leaving 5 bases of the junction unmatched. Germline V gene data show CDR1 as SGHKS and CDR2 as YYEKEE (reference sequence). CDR3 length: 13 amino acids.

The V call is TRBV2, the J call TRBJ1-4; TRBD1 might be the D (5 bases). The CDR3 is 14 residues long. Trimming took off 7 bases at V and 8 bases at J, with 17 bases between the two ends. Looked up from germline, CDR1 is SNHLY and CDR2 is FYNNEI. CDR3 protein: CASTPDEGTEKLFF. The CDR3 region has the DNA TGTGCCAGCACCCCGGACGAGGGGACCGAAAAACTGTTTTTT. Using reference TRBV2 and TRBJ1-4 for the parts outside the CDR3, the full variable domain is EPEVTQTPSHQVTQMGQEVILRCVPISNHLYFYWYRQILGQKVEFLVSFYNNEISEKSEIFDDQFSVERPDGSNFTLKIRSTKLEDSAMYFCASTPDEGTEKLFFGSGTQLSVL.